This T cell receptor (beta chain) appears in the sequencing data of a study of blood T cell repertoires in COVID-19. At the level of the study: Spain, Italy and the United States supplied samples that represented acute and convalescent COVID-19.

Seattle's cohort entered during active infection and was followed longitudinally. Original handling: Estimates of nucleated cell counts were drawn from the amplification of reference gene primers. Produced via immunoSEQ multiplex PCR; TCRdb's table is partial and in-frame only. V and J calls and clone size are those listed in that table; D and trimming were worked out from the DNA. The sample contains 200,000 or so clones, 75% to 90% of which appear only once. Germline values: CDR1 SQVTM, CDR2 ANQGSEA. V shed 7 bases, J shed 8 bases, and the junction held 10 bases outside the gene matches. There are 13 residues in the CDR3.

The receptor comes from a man aged 25-45 years with COVID-19, enrolled during active disease. J is TRBJ2-1 and V is TRBV29-1; 8 bases are a match to TRBD1. Sequencing was performed on peripheral blood. The CDR3 sequence is CSASRTGPDEQFF. The CDR3 DNA sequence: TGCAGCGCTTCACGGACAGGGCCTGATGAGCAGTTCTTC.